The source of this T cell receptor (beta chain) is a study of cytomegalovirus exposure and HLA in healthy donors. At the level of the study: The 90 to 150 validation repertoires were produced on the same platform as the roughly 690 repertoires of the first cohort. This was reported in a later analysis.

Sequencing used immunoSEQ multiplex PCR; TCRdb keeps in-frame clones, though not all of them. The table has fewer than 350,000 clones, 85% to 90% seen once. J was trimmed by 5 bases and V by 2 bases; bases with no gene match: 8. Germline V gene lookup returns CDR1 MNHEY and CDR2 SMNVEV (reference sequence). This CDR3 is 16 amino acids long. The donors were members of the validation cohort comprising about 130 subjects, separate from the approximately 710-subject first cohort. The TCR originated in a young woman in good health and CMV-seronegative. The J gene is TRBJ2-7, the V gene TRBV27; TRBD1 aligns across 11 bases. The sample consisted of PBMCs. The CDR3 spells CASSLNPGQGVHEQYF. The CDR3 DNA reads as TGTGCCAGCAGTTTAAATCCGGGACAGGGGGTCCACGAGCAGTACTTC.